This TCR beta chain emerged from a study of vaccination and CD4 T cells after COVID-19 (dated by TCRdb to between 2020 and 2023). As for the study more broadly: Convalescent patients had a positive SARS-CoV-2 result on nasal swab PCR, and of these patients, about ten had mild disease and one had severe disease. Six males and four females were included in the convalescent cohort, with two Hispanic individuals, seven Caucasians, two Asians and one multiracial person represented. Two doses of either the Pfizer-BioNTech BNT162b2 vaccine (n=8) or the Moderna mRNA-1273 vaccine (n=2) were administered to participants. Post-COVID blood samples were collected from convalescent patients a median of approximately 93 days after diagnosis, with a range of about 35 to 170 days. Post-vaccine blood samples were taken a median of approximately 76 days after the second vaccine dose, with a range of 14 to 241 days. Overlapping spike peptide pools from SARS-CoV-2 and from the common cold coronaviruses HCoV-NL63, HCoV-OC43 and HCoV-229E were used as culture stimuli. As controls, cultures received a CEFX viral epitope pool (the positive control), an HIV-1 Nef peptide pool (the negative control), or no peptide at all. The spike-specific CD4+ TCR repertoire was compared before and after mRNA vaccination in approximately 9 COVID-19 convalescent patients and a handful of infection-naive healthy vaccine recipients.

The germline ends are 12 bases apart after V is trimmed by 2 bases and J by 8 bases. Per the germline V gene (reference sequence), SEHNR is the CDR1 and FQNEAQ is the CDR2. The cysteine opens and the phenylalanine closes a CDR3 of 13 amino acids. The retained sequence is limited to the CDR3, 39 bases, with the frame set at the first base. Study-level results and caveats: The study included relatively few convalescent patients and did not analyze early timepoints after natural infection. In convalescent patients, nearly all vaccine-specific clones (304 of 307) were found to be mono-reactive for SARS-CoV-2 spike rather than cross-reactive with common cold coronaviruses. Among convalescent patients, a median around 86% of the SARS-CoV-2-reactive clones seen after vaccination appeared only after vaccination, which suggests priming specific to the vaccine. Although the median number of SARS-CoV-2-reactive clonotypes went up from around 20 after infection to roughly 40 after vaccination, the increase was not significant.

This specimen's treatment or condition label, interpreted: roughly 10-day PBMC culture with coronavirus spike peptide pools or control peptides (ViraFEST assay). The study used the ViraFEST assay, which expanded antigen-specific T cells with peptide pools and then identified expanded clonotypes by TCR sequencing. The positive SARS-CoV-2 PCR tests of the convalescent patients were dated from March to December 2020, before the Alpha, Beta and Delta variants emerged in the United States. Each well held around 2 million PBMCs cultured in IMDM containing approximately 5% human AB serum and around 10 IU/ml IL-2, with roughly 10 ug/ml peptide pools added. On days 3 and 7, half of the culture medium was replaced with fresh IL-2-containing medium. After about 10 days of culture, CD4+ T cells were isolated by negative selection using the EasySep CD4+ T cell isolation kit. Ficoll-Paque Plus gradient centrifugation was used to isolate PBMCs from whole blood, and the isolated PBMCs were then either used fresh or cryopreserved at -140C. Culture conditions were generally each tested in triplicate wells.

A note on this clonotype: Its antigen is unknown. No base qualities exist here, and no much larger clone lies one base off it.

Libraries were constructed by PCR. TCR sequencing of DNA from cultured CD4+ T cells used the Oncomine TCR Beta short-read assay at the Johns Hopkins FTIC core. The QIAamp micro DNA kit was used to extract genomic DNA from the cultured CD4+ T cells. Oncomine TCR Beta libraries made from cultured CD4+ T cells were pooled using unique dual indexes and sequenced on an Illumina iSeq 100. In the authors' own workflow: Non-productive sequences were removed, and CDR3s that did not start with C, did not end with F or W, or were shorter than 7 amino acids were discarded. Antigen-specific clonotypes were identified with the MANAFEST web application by comparing peptide-stimulated wells with reference and other culture wells. To be called positive, a clone needed an FDR below 0.05, an odds ratio above 5, and a productive frequency above 0.1% in at least two of three replicate wells. Clonotypes that were significantly expanded in both SARS-CoV-2 spike wells and at least one common cold coronavirus spike condition were defined as cross-reactive. CDR3 homology was assessed with Levenshtein distances (stringdist) and unrooted phylogenetic trees (ape) in R version 3.6.1. Starting from the raw public reads, TCRdb applied fastp trimming at Q25, assembled clones with MiXCR and retained in-frame beta chains. A single entry per CDR3 protein holds the most common genes and DNA from its merged rows. The V and J calls, along with clone size, are taken from TCRdb and not from the paper's own processing. The sample has 10,000 to 15,000 distinct CDR3 sequences on record, roughly 70% of them singletons. The ten most abundant clones make up 30% to 40% of the sample.

The sample taken for sequencing was CD4+ T cells from blood, cultured in vitro. This TCR derives from a human donor who had recovered from COVID-19. Rearrangement joined TRBV7-9 to TRBJ1-2; too little of a D gene remains to name it. The DNA sequence is given as TGTGCCAGCAGCTTAACACAGCCGGGGGGCTACACCTTC. This gives the protein CASSLTQPGGYTF.